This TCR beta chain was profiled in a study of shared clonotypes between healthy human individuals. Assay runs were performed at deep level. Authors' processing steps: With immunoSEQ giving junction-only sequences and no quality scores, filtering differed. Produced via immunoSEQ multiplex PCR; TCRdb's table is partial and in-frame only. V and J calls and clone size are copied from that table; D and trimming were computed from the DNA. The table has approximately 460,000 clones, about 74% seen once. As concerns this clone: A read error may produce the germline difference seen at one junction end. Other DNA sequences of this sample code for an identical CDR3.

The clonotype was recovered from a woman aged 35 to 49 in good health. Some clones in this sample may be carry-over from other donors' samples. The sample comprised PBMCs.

CDR3 DNA: TGCGCCTGGAGTTACAGTGGCAACACTGAAGCTTTCTTT. The encoded protein is CAWSYSGNTEAFF. The V and J genes are TRBV30 and TRBJ1-1; D ambiguous. This CDR3 spans 13 amino acids. Germline V CDR1 and CDR2: GTSNPN, SVGIG (reference sequence).